Below are 24 T cell receptor beta chains sequenced from a single sample in a study of T cells in Graves' hyperthyroidism and ophthalmopathy (dated by TCRdb to the late 2010s). Receptors were amplified or captured by multiplex PCR. Data came from an Illumina HiSeq 2000. The TCR beta CDR3 regions were amplified from RNA transcripts. For the first round of RT-PCR on the TCR CDR3, the HTBI primer set was used together with the Qiagen OneStep RT-PCR kit. TCRdb reanalyzed the raw reads on its own, using fastp at Q25 for trimming and MiXCR for clone calling, and kept in-frame beta chains. Rows merge per CDR3 protein into single entries with the most common DNA and genes. This sample comprises 600,000 or so distinct CDR3 sequences, approximately 15% of them detected only once. The ten largest clonotypes hold around 13% of the sample. The sequencing input was blood. The origin of the receptors is a woman aged 50 to 60 with Graves' ophthalmopathy.

This sequence joins TRBV5-5 and TRBJ2-7; perhaps D is TRBD1 or TRBD2 (5 bases each). The germline V gene has CDR1 SGHKS and CDR2 YYEKEE (reference sequence). Deletions cut 1 base from V and 0 bases from J, with 11 bases between. The CDR3 runs to 15 residues. The CDR3 DNA sequence: TGTGCCAGCAGCTTGTGGGGGACGACCTCCTACGAGCAGTACTTC. This gives the protein CASSLWGTTSYEQYF.

This clonotype occurred many times. The chain uses TRBV24-1 and TRBJ2-1; TRBD1 might be the D (5 bases). V dropped 4 bases and J dropped 10 bases, with 19 bases sitting between them. Looked up from germline, CDR1 is KGHDR and CDR2 is SFDVKD. This CDR3 has 15 amino acids. CDR3 region: CATSEGVAYGYEQFF. In nucleotides, the CDR3 is TGTGCCACCAGTGAAGGGGTAGCCTACGGCTACGAGCAGTTCTTC.

Of note for this clonotype: Since a much larger clone is just one base distant, this may be a read error. The CDR3 loop reads CASSPGADGKLFF. For the CDR3, the DNA is TGTGCCAGCTCACCAGGGGCAGATGGAAAACTGTTTTTT. The chain recombines TRBV18 with TRBJ1-4; D perhaps matches TRBD1 (5 bases). V lost 2 bases and J lost 10, with 11 bases in between. The CDR3 totals 13 residues. Germline V lookup: CDR1 KGHSH, CDR2 LQKENI.

There are many counts of this clonotype. V usage is TRBV5-1 and J usage is TRBJ2-5; the match to TRBD1 covers 7 bases. Germline trimming cut 4 bases from V and 2 bases from J; bases unmatched to any gene: 5. Per germline, CDR1 SGHRS and CDR2 YFSETQ. The CDR3 has 14 amino acids. The CDR3 DNA reads as TGCGCCAGCAGCGCCCCAGGGGGACAAGAGACCCAGTACTTC. It translates to CASSAPGGQETQYF.

This clonotype was found many times. The chain is built from TRBV7-9 and TRBJ2-1, with TRBD2 identical over 9 bases. Germline V gives CDR1 SEHNR, CDR2 FQNEAQ (reference sequence). V lost 5 bases, J lost 5 bases, and 22 bases stayed unmatched. The CDR3 has 20 residues. This CDR3 reads CASSPLGLGFLAGPHNEQFF. The DNA of the CDR3 is TGTGCCAGCAGCCCTTTGGGGTTGGGGTTTCTAGCGGGACCTCACAATGAGCAGTTCTTC.

Concerning this clonotype: A much bigger clone sits one base away, suggesting this may be a read error. The CDR3 loop reads CASRGDRGNEKLLF. The CDR3, as DNA: TGTGCCAGCAGGGGGGACAGGGGGAATGAAAAACTGCTTTTT. The rearrangement links TRBV2 to TRBJ1-4; 11 nucleotides match TRBD1. The CDR3 covers 14 residues. Germline CDR1 reads SNHLY; CDR2 reads FYNNEI.

This clonotype was recorded a few times. The gene calls are TRBV6-2 or TRBV6-3 and TRBJ1-6, with D unresolved. CDR1 and CDR2 from the germline V gene are MNHEY and SVGEGT. V was trimmed by 1 base and J by 9 bases, leaving 4 bases between them. The CDR3 length is 12 residues. This CDR3 reads CASSYFGSPLHF. The CDR3 region has the DNA TGTGCCAGCAGTTACTTCGGTTCACCCCTCCACTTT.

This clonotype has at least ten counts. V gene TRBV28 combines with J gene TRBJ2-1; tentatively, D is TRBD1 or TRBD2 (5 bases each). The V end was cut by 8 bases, the J end by 1 base, with 15 bases between. This CDR3 contains 15 residues. Germline V lookup: CDR1 MDHEN, CDR2 SYDVKM. CDR3: CASVTPGRSYNEQFF. The CDR3 DNA reads TGTGCCAGCGTTACCCCGGGGCGGTCCTACAATGAGCAGTTCTTC.

This clonotype was observed at least ten times. The chain joins TRBV28 to TRBJ2-5; no firm D call. V was shortened by 10 bases and J by 5 bases, with 11 bases between the two germline ends. The length of the CDR3 is 11 residues. Germline V gene lookup returns CDR1 MDHEN and CDR2 SYDVKM. CDR3 amino acids: CATTARETQYF. The CDR3 nucleotides read TGTGCCACCACAGCCCGGGAGACCCAGTACTTC.

This chain joins TRBV9 and TRBJ2-1, with TRBD2 matching 9 bases. V dropped 4 bases and J dropped 3; count of bases not matched to a gene: 20. Germline assignment: CDR1 SGDLS and CDR2 YYNGEE. The CDR3 is 20 residues long. CDR3 nucleotides: TGTGCCAGCAGCCCATTTACTAGCGGGTCTGTCCATAATAGCTACAATGAGCAGTTCTTC. This codes for CASSPFTSGSVHNSYNEQFF. The full variable domain, with the rest looked up from reference TRBV9 and TRBJ2-1, is DSGVTQTPKHLITATGQRVTLRCSPRSGDLSVYWYQQSLDQGLQFLIQYYNGEERAKGNILERFSAQQFPDLHSELNLSSLELGDSALYFCASSPFTSGSVHNSYNEQFFGPGTRLTVL.

This clonotype was found many times. The chain couples TRBV6-2 or TRBV6-3 to TRBJ2-2; D is unclear. Trimming pared 0 bases from V and 5 bases from J, leaving 16 bases between. This CDR3 spans 17 amino acids. In germline, CDR1 is MNHEY, CDR2 SVGEGT. The CDR3 here is CASSYSTAGVPTGELFF. The DNA for the CDR3 is TGTGCCAGCAGTTACTCGACGGCCGGAGTCCCTACCGGGGAGCTGTTTTTT.

This clonotype has a count of ten or more. DNA of the CDR3: TGTGCCAGCAGTTTTAGCGGGAGAGGGTACAATGAGCAGTTCTTC. Translated, it gives CASSFSGRGYNEQFF. The rearrangement joins TRBV11-3 to TRBJ2-1, with 9 bases matching TRBD2. This CDR3 region has 15 residues. The germline gives CDR1 SGHNT, CDR2 YENEEA. V was pared by 6 bases and J by 4 bases, with 7 bases of the junction left unmatched.

This clonotype was observed many times. The chain employs TRBV12-3 or TRBV12-4 and TRBJ2-5; TRBD1 or TRBD2 may be the D gene (6 bases each). The CDR3 covers 14 residues. V gave up 2 bases and J gave up 3 bases, with 10 bases separating them. CDR3 loop: CASSLMGGEETQYF. In nucleotides, the CDR3 is TGTGCCAGCAGTTTAATGGGGGGCGAAGAGACCCAGTACTTC.

About this clonotype itself: Since a much larger clone is just one base distant, this may be a read error. The rearrangement links TRBV28 to TRBJ2-7, with D possibly TRBD1 on 6 matching bases. V lost 3 bases to trimming and J lost 4 bases, with 13 bases between them. The V gene's germline CDR1 is MDHEN and CDR2 SYDVKM. CDR3 size: 14 residues. The CDR3 DNA is TGTGCCAGCAGTTTTTGGCAGGGGTCTTACGAGCAGTACTTC. It is translated as CASSFWQGSYEQYF.

The chain combines TRBV7-6 with TRBJ2-3; 8 nucleotides align to TRBD2. V was pared by 4 bases and J by 7 bases, with 25 bases of the junction left unmatched. The CDR3 covers 20 residues. Germline loops: CDR1 SGHVS, CDR2 FNYEAQ. CDR3 sequence: CASSSGGLAAGTANIHTQYF. The CDR3 region has the DNA TGTGCCAGCAGCTCGGGAGGGCTAGCGGCTGGCACAGCGAATATCCATACGCAGTATTTT.

This clonotype has a count of ten or more. The chain links TRBV5-1 to TRBJ2-1; either TRBD1 or TRBD2 may fit D (5 bases each). Trimming pared 4 bases from V and 4 bases from J, leaving 12 bases between. This CDR3 spans 14 amino acids. Germline loops: CDR1 SGHRS, CDR2 YFSETQ. CDR3: CASSLGTVYNEQFF. The CDR3 nucleotides read TGCGCCAGCAGCCTCGGGACGGTATACAATGAGCAGTTCTTC.

This clonotype was seen ten or more times. In nucleotides, the CDR3 is TGTGCCAGCAGCTCTACGACCTCTACAGGGAGTCAGTACAATGAGCAGTTCTTC. Its translation is CASSSTTSTGSQYNEQFF. The gene calls are TRBV13 and TRBJ2-1; possible D gene TRBD1, 6 bases. This CDR3 spans 18 amino acids. The V gene's germline CDR1 is PRHDT and CDR2 FYEKMQ (reference sequence). V lost 4 bases to trimming and J lost 4 bases, with 23 bases between them.

This sequence joins TRBV18 and TRBJ2-7; weak D call: TRBD1 (5 bases). The CDR3 runs 14 residues. The V end was cut by 3 bases, the J end by 5 bases, with 14 bases between. Germline lookup yields CDR1 KGHSH and CDR2 LQKENI. The CDR3, as DNA: TGTGCCAGCTCACCGGGGCAGGTCGAACACGAGCAGTACTTC. It specifies CASSPGQVEHEQYF.

This clonotype appeared many times. V gene TRBV30 combines with J gene TRBJ2-7; D perhaps matches TRBD2 (6 bases). Germline CDR1 and CDR2: GTSNPN and SVGIG (reference sequence). This CDR3 contains 13 residues. Trimming took 1 base from V and 4 from J, leaving 11 bases between them. The CDR3 coding sequence is TGTGCCTGGAGTGCGGGGGACGGATACGAGCAGTACTTC. Residues: CAWSAGDGYEQYF.

In its sample, this clonotype was seen a few times. CDR3 sequence: CASREHSYEAFF. The CDR3 DNA is TGTGCCAGCAGAGAACATTCGTATGAAGCTTTCTTT. The V call is TRBV19, the J call TRBJ1-1; D unresolved. Per germline, CDR1 LNHDA and CDR2 SQIVND (reference sequence). V gave up 9 bases and J gave up 7 bases, with 15 bases separating them. CDR3 length: 12 residues.

This clonotype was recorded at least ten times. This chain connects TRBV28 to TRBJ2-7, with TRBD1 as a possible D gene (6 bases). V was trimmed by 5 bases and J by 3 bases, leaving 20 bases between them. The germline V gene encodes CDR1 MDHEN and CDR2 SYDVKM. The CDR3 extends over 16 amino acids. The CDR3: CASSLTAGDAGYEQYF. CDR3 DNA: TGTGCCAGCAGTCTAACAGCAGGGGATGCGGGCTACGAGCAGTACTTC.

At least ten counts were recorded for this clonotype. The chain combines TRBV10-3 with TRBJ1-1; D is perhaps TRBD1 (5 bases). The length of the CDR3 is 14 residues. V lost 6 bases, J lost 1 base, and 12 bases lay in between. Germline V lookup: CDR1 ENHRY, CDR2 SYGVKD. CDR3 sequence: CAIRDKGPNTEAFF. CDR3 nucleotides: TGTGCCATCAGGGACAAGGGACCGAACACTGAAGCTTTCTTT.

V gene TRBV6-2 or TRBV6-3 combines with J gene TRBJ1-5; tentatively, D is TRBD1 (6 bases). The ends were cut back, 3 bases at V and 0 bases at J, with 9 bases in the middle. This CDR3 has 15 amino acids. The germline V gene has CDR1 MNHEY and CDR2 SVGEGT. In DNA form, the CDR3 reads TGTGCCAGCAGTTATGGACAGTATAGCAATCAGCCCCAGCATTTT. This codes for CASSYGQYSNQPQHF.

The V and J genes are TRBV7-8 and TRBJ1-2; 7 bases are a match to TRBD1. The CDR3 is made up of 14 amino acids. Germline V CDR1 and CDR2: SGHVS, FQNEAQ. With V trimmed by 5 bases and J by 3 bases, 6 bases remained unmatched. The CDR3 nucleotides read TGTGCCAGCAGCGTAGGGGACAGTTACTATGGCTACACCTTC. It encodes CASSVGDSYYGYTF.